The rows below give T cell receptor beta chains drawn from one sample of a study of early T cells in non-severe SARS-CoV-2 infection. One entry per CDR3 protein, called by TCRdb with MiXCR from the 5' RACE reads. Among tens of thousands of distinct CDR3 sequences listed, 12% were seen once. The sample consisted of whole blood, taken at baseline. These receptors all stem from an adult who was a healthcare worker with PCR-confirmed SARS-CoV-2 infection or an uninfected control (not recorded which). Each CDR3 is given with its conserved first and last residue.

v_gene: TRBV10-3
CDR3aa: CAISVAGTRNDNEQFF

v_gene: TRBV28
CDR3aa: CASSSYRGSSYNEQFF

v_gene: TRBV12-3/TRBV12-4
CDR3aa: CASSPLEGEQFF

v_gene: TRBV5-4
CDR3aa: CASSPGLAGGETQYF

v_gene: TRBV20-1
CDR3aa: CSARGDGLAGPEGKNIQYF

v_gene: TRBV7-9
CDR3aa: CASNLQGTPEAFF

v_gene: TRBV5-1
CDR3aa: CASTSRPWTDEAFF

v_gene: TRBV4-2
CDR3aa: CASSQEKGASVYEQYF

v_gene: TRBV30
CDR3aa: CAWSPGTKETQYF

v_gene: TRBV2
CDR3aa: CASRDRAGNTIYF

v_gene: TRBV11-2
CDR3aa: CASSLAQAGRTQYF

v_gene: TRBV18
CDR3aa: CASSKLPGQDVEDTQYF

v_gene: TRBV28
CDR3aa: CASKTLGHFHEQYF

v_gene: TRBV29-1
CDR3aa: CSVDSLAGGASYNEQFF

v_gene: TRBV23-1
CDR3aa: CAPAGRVDNEQFF

v_gene: TRBV7-6
CDR3aa: CASSLQGGTDTQYF

v_gene: TRBV19
CDR3aa: CASSIKGQGAGQPQHF

v_gene: TRBV15
CDR3aa: CATSRDHPGSGNTIYF

v_gene: TRBV30
CDR3aa: CAWTGQYRDTQYF

v_gene: TRBV27
CDR3aa: CASSSRGGVVPTNEKLFF

v_gene: TRBV7-8
CDR3aa: CASSRDGLGEQYF

v_gene: TRBV4-2
CDR3aa: CASSQPNTDTQYF

v_gene: TRBV18
CDR3aa: CASSPRADNEQFF

v_gene: TRBV16
CDR3aa: CASSPGRGYGYTF

v_gene: TRBV11-2
CDR3aa: CASSETSGVFSYNEQFF

v_gene: TRBV7-6
CDR3aa: CASSFRRREEGTDTQYF

v_gene: TRBV19
CDR3aa: CASSISYTEAFF

v_gene: TRBV11-2
CDR3aa: CASSAGTSGYNEQFF

v_gene: TRBV19
CDR3aa: CASTQGNNQPQHF

v_gene: TRBV30
CDR3aa: CAWTQDSYYGYTF

v_gene: TRBV9
CDR3aa: CASSEGRRSDTQYF

v_gene: TRBV7-9
CDR3aa: CASSLGSQTPEQYF

v_gene: TRBV6-2/TRBV6-3
CDR3aa: CASNPGLAGAYEQYF

v_gene: TRBV12-3/TRBV12-4
CDR3aa: CASSLSFGDTEAFF

v_gene: TRBV30
CDR3aa: CAWSFPTDTQYF

v_gene: TRBV6-6
CDR3aa: CASSTAGTGPIGNQPQHF

v_gene: TRBV20-1
CDR3aa: CSAPQTVTSGNYEQYF

v_gene: TRBV5-4
CDR3aa: CASRSAIGGSYNEQFF

v_gene: TRBV29-1
CDR3aa: CSVVTRTPGELFF

v_gene: TRBV3-1
CDR3aa: CASSQDVRAGEETQYF